This record covers a single T cell receptor (beta chain). The Seattle patients joined while their infection was active and were tracked longitudinally afterward. Original data processing: Amplification of reference gene primers was used by the study to estimate nucleated cell counts. The method was immunoSEQ multiplex PCR; TCRdb's version includes in-frame clones alone and lacks a portion of them. V and J calls plus clone size are reproduced from that table; the DNA served to infer D and trimming. The sample has 250,000 to 400,000 clones, approximately 88% seen once. This sample was included in a study of blood T cell repertoires in COVID-19. Study-wide context: The United States, Italy and Spain provided the acute and convalescent COVID-19 samples. Sources were T cells, B-cell-depleted T cells, or PBMCs; the material itself was cDNA or gDNA.

Germline CDR1 and CDR2: SQVTM and ANQGSEA. There are 12 residues in the CDR3. V shed 6 bases and J shed 3 bases, with 8 bases lying between them. The clonotype was recovered from a woman between 25 and 40 years old with COVID-19, enrolled during active disease. The chain employs TRBV29-1 and TRBJ1-4; D is perhaps TRBD1 (5 bases). Material for sequencing was peripheral blood. CDR3 region: CSVGGPNEKLFF. The CDR3 bases are TGCAGCGTCGGGGGACCTAATGAAAAACTGTTTTTT.